Listed below are T cell receptor beta chains from one sample, sequenced in a study of graft-versus-host responses after intestinal transplantation. Using immunoSEQ multiplex PCR, the repertoire was profiled, and TCRdb retains in-frame clones only, with some absent. The sample carries about 20,000 clones, around 72% recorded once. The sequencing used ileum tissue, collected less than 21 days after intestinal transplant. The receptors originated from a human patient who received an intestinal transplant, so some T cells may come from the graft donor. The CDR3 runs from the conserved cysteine through the conserved F or W. A D gene is named only where the DNA matches it firmly. The listing skips clone size in some rows; elsewhere it reads once, few, many or a size class.

d_gene: TRBD2
j_gene: TRBJ2-1
v_gene: TRBV10-1
abundance: .
CDR3nt: TGCGCCAGCAGTGAGGCGGGAGGGCCATATGAGCAGTTCTTC
CDR3aa: CASSEAGGPYEQFF

d_gene: .
j_gene: TRBJ1-1
v_gene: TRBV14
abundance: .
CDR3nt: TGTGCCAGCAGCCAAGATCCAGGGTTGGTACGGAACACTGAAGCTTTCTTT
CDR3aa: CASSQDPGLVRNTEAFF

d_gene: .
j_gene: TRBJ2-5
v_gene: TRBV7-4
abundance: .
CDR3nt: TGTGCCAGCAGCACCACAGGGCCGACGTACCAAGAGACCCAGTACTTC
CDR3aa: CASSTTGPTYQETQYF

d_gene: TRBD2
j_gene: TRBJ2-7
v_gene: TRBV2
abundance: .
CDR3nt: TGTGCCAGCTCCGGGAGGCTAGCGGAGATCTACGAGCAGTACTTC
CDR3aa: CASSGRLAEIYEQYF

d_gene: TRBD2
j_gene: TRBJ2-1
v_gene: TRBV7-2
abundance: .
CDR3nt: TGTGCCAGCAGCTTAACTAGCGCCGCCTACAATGAGCAGTTCTTC
CDR3aa: CASSLTSAAYNEQFF

d_gene: .
j_gene: TRBJ1-1
v_gene: TRBV19
abundance: .
CDR3nt: TGTGCCAGTAGTATCTATCTCACGGAAGCTTTCTTT
CDR3aa: CASSIYLTEAFF

d_gene: .
j_gene: TRBJ1-1
v_gene: TRBV6-5
abundance: .
CDR3nt: TGTGCCAGCAGTTACTCGGAGGGGAACACTGAAGCTTTCTTT
CDR3aa: CASSYSEGNTEAFF

d_gene: .
j_gene: TRBJ2-3
v_gene: TRBV6-5
abundance: .
CDR3nt: TGTGCCAGCAGTTACAAGGGGGACCGTTACACAGATACGCAGTATTTT
CDR3aa: CASSYKGDRYTDTQYF

d_gene: .
j_gene: TRBJ2-7
v_gene: TRBV5-1
abundance: .
CDR3nt: TGCGCCAGCAGCTTGACAGGATCTTCCTACGAGCAGTACTTC
CDR3aa: CASSLTGSSYEQYF

d_gene: TRBD1
j_gene: TRBJ1-6
v_gene: TRBV9
abundance: .
CDR3nt: TGTGCCAGCAGCCAAGAGACAGGGGCCTCACCCCTCCACTTT
CDR3aa: CASSQETGASPLHF

d_gene: .
j_gene: TRBJ2-3
v_gene: TRBV5-1
abundance: .
CDR3nt: TGCGCCAGCAGCTTGGGGGCCGGTACGCAGTATTTT
CDR3aa: CASSLGAGTQYF

d_gene: .
j_gene: TRBJ2-1
v_gene: TRBV9
abundance: once
CDR3nt: TGTGCCAGCAGCGTAGGAGTGAAGAGCTCCTACAATGAGCAGTTCTTC
CDR3aa: CASSVGVKSSYNEQFF

d_gene: .
j_gene: TRBJ1-4
v_gene: TRBV30
abundance: once
CDR3nt: TGTGCCTGGTCAGGGTATGGAACACTGTTTTTT
CDR3aa: CAWSGYGTLFF

d_gene: .
j_gene: TRBJ2-3
v_gene: TRBV6-5
abundance: .
CDR3nt: TGTGCCAGCAGTAAGGCTAGCGAGACCAAAGATACGCAGTATTTT
CDR3aa: CASSKASETKDTQYF

d_gene: TRBD1
j_gene: TRBJ1-1
v_gene: TRBV5-4
abundance: .
CDR3nt: TGTGCCAGCAGTTATGGACAGGCCGAAGCTTTCTTT
CDR3aa: CASSYGQAEAFF

d_gene: .
j_gene: TRBJ1-5
v_gene: TRBV9
abundance: few
CDR3nt: TGTGCCAGCAGCGCCACAGGCACCGATCAGCCCCAGCATTTT
CDR3aa: CASSATGTDQPQHF

d_gene: .
j_gene: TRBJ2-2
v_gene: TRBV27
abundance: .
CDR3nt: TGTGCCAGCAGTTTTATCTCGCCGACTGGATTTAACACCGGGGAGCTGTTTTTT
CDR3aa: CASSFISPTGFNTGELFF

d_gene: TRBD1
j_gene: TRBJ2-1
v_gene: TRBV7-2
abundance: .
CDR3nt: TGTGCCAGCAGCTTAGCGGGAAAGGGGGACAGTTACTACAATGAGCAGTTCTTC
CDR3aa: CASSLAGKGDSYYNEQFF

d_gene: .
j_gene: TRBJ1-4
v_gene: TRBV6-1
abundance: .
CDR3nt: .
CDR3aa: CASSADKVVKNCFF

d_gene: TRBD1
j_gene: TRBJ1-1
v_gene: TRBV29-1
abundance: few
CDR3nt: TGCAGCGCCCTGACAGGGGCTGAAGCTTTCTTT
CDR3aa: CSALTGAEAFF

d_gene: TRBD1
j_gene: TRBJ1-2
v_gene: TRBV5-5
abundance: .
CDR3nt: TGTGCCAGCAGCTTCGGGACAGGGAAGGGCTACACCTTC
CDR3aa: CASSFGTGKGYTF

d_gene: .
j_gene: TRBJ1-4
v_gene: TRBV4-1
abundance: .
CDR3nt: TGCGCCAGCAGCCAAGAAAACAGGTATCCCGCTAATGAAAAACTGTTTTTT
CDR3aa: CASSQENRYPANEKLFF

d_gene: TRBD2
j_gene: TRBJ2-3
v_gene: TRBV4-1
abundance: once
CDR3nt: TGCGCCAGCAGCCCCAGACTAGCGGGAGGGCTAGGATCAGATACGCAGTATTTT
CDR3aa: CASSPRLAGGLGSDTQYF

d_gene: TRBD2
j_gene: TRBJ2-7
v_gene: TRBV11-2
abundance: few
CDR3nt: TGTGCCAGCAGCCTCGGACTAGCCTACGAGCAGTACTTC
CDR3aa: CASSLGLAYEQYF

d_gene: .
j_gene: TRBJ1-2
v_gene: TRBV9
abundance: few
CDR3nt: TGTGCCAGCAGCGTAGCCCCCAGGAACTATGGCTACACCTTC
CDR3aa: CASSVAPRNYGYTF

d_gene: .
j_gene: TRBJ2-1
v_gene: TRBV19
abundance: once
CDR3nt: TGTGCCAGTAGTATTCGATGGGGAGTGTACAATGAGCAGTTCTTC
CDR3aa: CASSIRWGVYNEQFF

d_gene: TRBD1
j_gene: TRBJ2-7
v_gene: TRBV29-1
abundance: few
CDR3nt: TGCAGCGTTGAAACAGGGGAAGTCGAGCAGTACTTC
CDR3aa: CSVETGEVEQYF

d_gene: TRBD1
j_gene: TRBJ1-3
v_gene: TRBV9
abundance: .
CDR3nt: TGTGCCAGCAGCGTAAGGGGCTGGGACAGGGCCCCTGGAAACACCATATATTTT
CDR3aa: CASSVRGWDRAPGNTIYF

d_gene: .
j_gene: TRBJ1-1
v_gene: TRBV12-2
abundance: .
CDR3nt: TGTGCAAGTCGCCCCCTACAGGGTGCATTGAACACTGAAGCTTTCTTT
CDR3aa: CASRPLQGALNTEAFF

d_gene: .
j_gene: TRBJ2-1
v_gene: TRBV5-1
abundance: .
CDR3nt: TGCGCCAGCAGCACTGACTCCCCCGGGGAGCAGTTCTTC
CDR3aa: CASSTDSPGEQFF

d_gene: TRBD2
j_gene: TRBJ2-1
v_gene: TRBV14
abundance: once
CDR3nt: TGTGCCAGCAGCCAAGGCCCCCTCACTAGCGGGGGGACGGATGAGCAGTTCTTC
CDR3aa: CASSQGPLTSGGTDEQFF

d_gene: TRBD1
j_gene: TRBJ1-1
v_gene: TRBV18
abundance: .
CDR3nt: TGTGCCAGCTCAGCTACAGGGGAGAGAACTGAAGCTTTCTTT
CDR3aa: CASSATGERTEAFF

d_gene: TRBD1
j_gene: TRBJ2-7
v_gene: TRBV27
abundance: medium-sized
CDR3nt: TGTGCCAGCAGTTTAGGGGCAGGGGGCTACGAGCAGTACTTC
CDR3aa: CASSLGAGGYEQYF

d_gene: .
j_gene: TRBJ2-7
v_gene: TRBV4-2
abundance: few
CDR3nt: TGTGCCAGCAGCCAAGAGATCTGGCCGACCTACGAGCAGTACTTC
CDR3aa: CASSQEIWPTYEQYF

d_gene: TRBD1
j_gene: TRBJ2-7
v_gene: TRBV27
abundance: .
CDR3nt: TGTGCCAGCAGTTTTACCGGGACAGTTCATTACGAGCAGTACTTC
CDR3aa: CASSFTGTVHYEQYF

d_gene: .
j_gene: TRBJ1-4
v_gene: TRBV7-9
abundance: .
CDR3nt: TGTGCCAGCAGCTCAACCCGACAGGACTCTAATGAAAAACTGTTTTTT
CDR3aa: CASSSTRQDSNEKLFF

d_gene: .
j_gene: TRBJ2-7
v_gene: TRBV25-1
abundance: few
CDR3nt: TGTGCCAGCAGATCCTTGGAGGGACCGCGCTACGAGCAGTACTTC
CDR3aa: CASRSLEGPRYEQYF

d_gene: TRBD1
j_gene: TRBJ2-6
v_gene: TRBV5-1
abundance: .
CDR3nt: TGCGCCAGCCGATCTCGATGGGACAGGGACTCTGGGGCCAACGTCCTGACTTTC
CDR3aa: CASRSRWDRDSGANVLTF

d_gene: TRBD1
j_gene: TRBJ2-7
v_gene: TRBV11-3
abundance: .
CDR3nt: TGTGCCAGCTCCGCGCGCAGGGGGCAGTACGAGCAGTACTTC
CDR3aa: CASSARRGQYEQYF

d_gene: .
j_gene: TRBJ1-3
v_gene: TRBV4-1
abundance: few
CDR3nt: TGCGCCAGCAGCCAAGTATTATCAGGGTACTCTGGAAACACCATATATTTT
CDR3aa: CASSQVLSGYSGNTIYF

d_gene: TRBD1
j_gene: TRBJ2-2
v_gene: TRBV7-2
abundance: few
CDR3nt: TGTGCCAGCAGCCTACAGGGGGCATACTATGCGAACACCGGGGAGCTGTTTTTT
CDR3aa: CASSLQGAYYANTGELFF

d_gene: .
j_gene: TRBJ1-5
v_gene: TRBV6-5
abundance: .
CDR3nt: TGTGCCAGCAGGGACAGTAGTACCGATCAGCCCCAGCATTTT
CDR3aa: CASRDSSTDQPQHF

d_gene: .
j_gene: TRBJ2-6
v_gene: TRBV6-4
abundance: .
CDR3nt: TGTGCCAGCAGCCCAGGACAATCCTCTGGGGCCAACGTCCTGACTTTC
CDR3aa: CASSPGQSSGANVLTF

d_gene: TRBD1
j_gene: TRBJ1-6
v_gene: TRBV6-5
abundance: .
CDR3nt: TGTGCCAGCAAGGGACAGTATAATTCACCCCTCCACTTT
CDR3aa: CASKGQYNSPLHF

d_gene: .
j_gene: TRBJ2-3
v_gene: TRBV13
abundance: .
CDR3nt: TGTGCCAGCAGCTTAGCAGGGATGGGTGCAGATACGCAGTATTTT
CDR3aa: CASSLAGMGADTQYF

d_gene: .
j_gene: TRBJ2-7
v_gene: TRBV27
abundance: .
CDR3nt: TGTGCCAGCAGTTTCGGCAGGGCCCACGAGCAGTACTTC
CDR3aa: CASSFGRAHEQYF

d_gene: .
j_gene: TRBJ1-1
v_gene: TRBV6-4
abundance: .
CDR3nt: TGTGCCAGCAGTGTTTCCCCGACGGGCACTGAAGCTTTCTTT
CDR3aa: CASSVSPTGTEAFF

d_gene: .
j_gene: TRBJ2-7
v_gene: TRBV6-1
abundance: .
CDR3nt: TGTGCCAGCACCCCCCTGGTTGGAGGGCCAGGCGAGCAGTACTTC
CDR3aa: CASTPLVGGPGEQYF

d_gene: TRBD1
j_gene: TRBJ2-5
v_gene: TRBV2
abundance: .
CDR3nt: TGTGCCAGCAGTGAAGCTAAGTGGATGGGACAGGGGTCAGAGACCCAGTACTTC
CDR3aa: CASSEAKWMGQGSETQYF

d_gene: TRBD2
j_gene: TRBJ2-5
v_gene: TRBV7-9
abundance: .
CDR3nt: TGTGCCAGCAGCCCCCGGACTAGCGGGGCGTACCAAGAGACCCAGTACTTC
CDR3aa: CASSPRTSGAYQETQYF

d_gene: TRBD1
j_gene: TRBJ1-3
v_gene: TRBV14
abundance: .
CDR3nt: TGTGCCAGCAGCCCAGCATTGACAGGGCACACCATATATTTT
CDR3aa: CASSPALTGHTIYF

d_gene: TRBD2
j_gene: TRBJ2-2
v_gene: TRBV27
abundance: .
CDR3nt: TGTGCCAGCAGCCGTCTAGCGGGAGTTGGCACCGGGGAGCTGTTTTTT
CDR3aa: CASSRLAGVGTGELFF

d_gene: TRBD2
j_gene: TRBJ2-3
v_gene: TRBV19
abundance: .
CDR3nt: TGTGCCAGTAGTATTGGGACTAGATACACAGATACGCAGTATTTT
CDR3aa: CASSIGTRYTDTQYF

d_gene: .
j_gene: TRBJ2-2
v_gene: TRBV14
abundance: .
CDR3nt: TGTGCCAGCAGCCCCTGGGCGTACGGGGAGCTGTTTTTT
CDR3aa: CASSPWAYGELFF

d_gene: TRBD1
j_gene: TRBJ2-7
v_gene: TRBV10-1
abundance: .
CDR3nt: TGCGTCCGGACAGGGCCCTCGGACGAGCAGTACTTC
CDR3aa: CVRTGPSDEQYF